These 20 T cell receptor beta chains share one sample of origin, sequenced in a study of blood T cell repertoires in COVID-19. Sequencing used immunoSEQ multiplex PCR; TCRdb keeps in-frame clones, though not all of them. Of about 300,000 clones listed, around nine tenths are singletons. Sequencing was carried out using PBMCs or T cells enriched from blood (not recorded which). The receptors were sampled from a woman in her 50s who had been exposed to COVID-19.

V usage is TRBV2 and J usage is TRBJ2-5; 7 positions agree with TRBD1. V gave up 6 bases and J gave up 4 bases; unmatched junction bases: 2. CDR1 is SNHLY and CDR2 is FYNNEI in the germline V gene. This CDR3 is built from 12 residues. The CDR3 DNA follows: TGTGCCAGCAGCAGGGACAGAGAGACCCAGTACTTC. Its protein is CASSRDRETQYF.

This chain joins TRBV7-9 and TRBJ1-4; 7 nucleotides match TRBD1. The CDR3 contains 15 residues. Trimming cost V 4 bases and J 3 bases; bases outside gene matches: 5. CDR1 SEHNR and CDR2 FQNEAQ come from the germline V gene (reference sequence). The DNA of the CDR3 is TGTGCCAGCAGCTCCGTGACAGGGCCTAATGAAAAACTGTTTTTT. Its translation: CASSSVTGPNEKLFF.

The gene calls are TRBV29-1 and TRBJ1-1; 8 bases align to TRBD1. Germline trimming cut 0 bases from V and 1 base from J; bases unmatched to any gene: 1. The germline V gene has CDR1 SQVTM and CDR2 ANQGSEA. This CDR3 has 14 residues. The CDR3 region is CSVEEGTGNTEAFF. CDR3 nucleotides: TGCAGCGTTGAAGAGGGGACAGGGAACACTGAAGCTTTCTTT.

The rearrangement uses TRBV2 and TRBJ1-1; perhaps TRBD1 as D (5 bases). Germline CDR1 SNHLY, CDR2 FYNNEI. The CDR3 loop spans 12 amino acids. With 6 bases removed from V and 1 base from J, the gap between germline ends came to 6 bases. CDR3 region: CASSRENTEAFF. CDR3 nucleotide sequence: TGTGCCAGCAGCAGGGAGAACACTGAAGCTTTCTTT.

The rearrangement uses TRBV30 and TRBJ2-2, with TRBD2 identical over 9 bases. CDR3 length: 14 amino acids. Germline assignment: CDR1 GTSNPN and CDR2 SVGIG (reference sequence). The ends lost 8 bases at V and 1 base at J; junction bases unmatched: 5. The CDR3 reads CALELAGNTGELFF. In DNA, the CDR3 is TGTGCCCTGGAACTAGCGGGGAACACCGGGGAGCTGTTTTTT.

V gene TRBV25-1 combines with J gene TRBJ2-3, with a possible D match to TRBD2 (5 bases). Germline lookup yields CDR1 MGHDK and CDR2 SYGVNS. The CDR3 extends over 13 amino acids. Trimming took 6 bases from V and 8 from J, leaving 15 bases between them. CDR3 sequence: CASRDDGVGTQYF. CDR3 coding DNA: TGTGCCAGCAGGGACGACGGGGTAGGTACGCAGTATTTT.

The rearrangement uses TRBV3-1 (or the pseudogene TRBV3-2) and TRBJ1-2; 9 bases are a match to TRBD1. The J segment lost 4 bases and the V segment lost 4 bases, leaving 10 bases of the junction unmatched. Per the germline V gene, CDR1 is LGHDT and CDR2 is YNNKEL (reference sequence). The CDR3 consists of 16 residues. CDR3 sequence reads: CASSPLPGTGIYGYTF. In DNA form, the CDR3 reads TGTGCCAGCAGCCCACTTCCAGGGACAGGGATCTATGGCTACACCTTC.

In its sample, this clone was seen a few times. This chain joins TRBV19 and TRBJ2-7, with 11 positions matching TRBD2. CDR1 and CDR2 (germline): LNHDA, SQIVND (reference sequence). CDR3 size: 14 residues. V gave up 3 bases and J gave up 2 bases; unmatched junction bases: 0. CDR3 sequence: CASSISGGAYEQYF. The CDR3 bases are TGTGCCAGTAGTATTAGCGGGGGGGCCTACGAGCAGTACTTC.

The chain carries TRBV5-1 and TRBJ2-1, with D perhaps matching TRBD1 (8 bases). The CDR3 spans 16 residues. Germline V gene lookup returns CDR1 SGHRS and CDR2 YFSETQ. V dropped 2 bases and J dropped 7 bases, with 19 bases sitting between them. CDR3 loop: CASSLLLTGGVNEQFF. The CDR3 region has the DNA TGCGCCAGCAGCTTACTATTAACAGGGGGGGTGAATGAGCAGTTCTTC.

The table lists this clone with a few counts. The J gene is TRBJ1-1, the V gene TRBV28, with 7 bases identical to TRBD1. This CDR3 comprises 14 residues. Unmatched junction bases numbered 6, after V lost 6 bases and J lost 2 bases. CDR1 is MDHEN, CDR2 SYDVKM, per germline. CDR3 region: CASSGQELNTEAFF. The CDR3 DNA reads as TGTGCCAGCAGCGGACAGGAGCTTAACACTGAAGCTTTCTTT.

In its sample, this clone was seen a few times. This chain uses TRBV5-1 with TRBJ1-1; no reliable D call. Looked up from germline, CDR1 is SGHRS and CDR2 is YFSETQ. Trimming stripped 2 bases from V and 1 base from J, with 6 bases between. CDR3 length: 13 residues. Here the CDR3 reads CASSFTENTEAFF. The CDR3 DNA sequence: TGCGCCAGCAGCTTCACAGAGAACACTGAAGCTTTCTTT.

This chain links TRBV3-1 (or the pseudogene TRBV3-2) with TRBJ2-3; the D gene is possibly TRBD2 (5 bases). V was clipped by 6 bases and J by 6 bases, with 10 bases between them. Germline CDR1 reads LGHDT; CDR2 reads YNNKEL (reference sequence). This CDR3 comprises 12 residues. The CDR3 reads CASSISGDTQYF. CDR3 DNA: TGTGCCAGCAGTATCTCGGGGGATACGCAGTATTTT.

This clone was picked up one time. Other DNA sequences in the same sample also yield this CDR3. Written as DNA, the CDR3 is TGTGCCAGCAGTAAGGGGGCTCTTGAAGAGACCCAGTACTTC. Residues: CASSKGALEETQYF. The chain uses TRBV2 and TRBJ2-5; TRBD1 aligns across 7 bases. V trimming: 5 bases; J trimming: 3 bases; junction bases outside the gene matches: 6. Germline lookup yields CDR1 SNHLY and CDR2 FYNNEI. The CDR3 totals 14 residues.

The V call is TRBV7-9, the J call TRBJ2-7; D not resolved. V was shortened by 0 bases and J by 3 bases, with 6 bases between the two germline ends. Germline loops: CDR1 SEHNR, CDR2 FQNEAQ (reference sequence). The CDR3 is made up of 13 amino acids. The DNA of the CDR3 is TGTGCCAGCAGCTTAGCCCCCCTCTACGAGCAGTACTTC. It is translated as CASSLAPLYEQYF.

The genes are TRBV28 and TRBJ1-2; 7 bases align to TRBD1. The V and J ends lost 5 bases and 6 bases, in that order; junction bases with no gene match: 12. The CDR3 is made up of 15 amino acids. The V gene's germline CDR1 is MDHEN and CDR2 SYDVKM. This CDR3 reads CASSPTRQGWDGYTF. CDR3 bases: TGTGCCAGCAGTCCTACAAGACAGGGCTGGGATGGCTACACCTTC.

The V gene is TRBV7-2, the J gene TRBJ1-2; 7 bases agree with TRBD1. There are 14 residues in the CDR3. Germline V gene lookup returns CDR1 SGHTA and CDR2 FQGNSA. Trimming removed 1 base from V and 8 bases from J; junction bases left unmatched: 7. CDR3: CASSLGQGELGYTF. The CDR3 region has the DNA TGTGCCAGCAGCTTAGGACAGGGTGAGCTCGGCTACACCTTC.

The chain joins TRBV5-1 to TRBJ2-7, with 10 bases aligning to TRBD1. The V gene end was trimmed by 3 bases and the J gene end by 2 bases; junction bases not matched to a gene: 2. CDR3 length equals 14 residues. Germline loops: CDR1 SGHRS, CDR2 YFSETQ. CDR3 in DNA: TGCGCCAGCAGCTCCGGGACAGGGGCCTACGAGCAGTACTTC. It codes for CASSSGTGAYEQYF.

The V gene is TRBV7-2, the J gene TRBJ2-1, with 7 bases that match TRBD1. The CDR3 sequence is 16 residues long. Germline CDR1 SGHTA, CDR2 FQGNSA. J gave up 0 bases and V 5 bases, and 7 bases lay outside the gene matches. The CDR3, as DNA: TGTGCCAGCAGCGCAGCCGGGACAGCCTCCTACAATGAGCAGTTCTTC. It is translated as CASSAAGTASYNEQFF.

The chain employs TRBV7-6 and TRBJ2-7, with D hard to call. V was shortened by 2 bases and J by 6 bases, with 11 bases between the two germline ends. This CDR3 is built from 13 residues. CDR1 is SGHVS and CDR2 is FNYEAQ in the germline V gene. As DNA, the CDR3 is TGTGCCAGCAGCTTACTATTGTATGGCGAGCAGTACTTC. As protein: CASSLLLYGEQYF.

The chain carries TRBV7-9 and TRBJ1-4; TRBD1 matches at 8 bases. Germline values: CDR1 SEHNR, CDR2 FQNEAQ (reference sequence). CDR3 length: 16 residues. With 3 bases clipped from V and 4 bases from J, the junction kept 7 bases outside the gene matches. The CDR3 region has the DNA TGTGCCAGCAGCTTCTCCCTGACAGGGGATAATGAAAAACTGTTTTTT. Translating it yields CASSFSLTGDNEKLFF.